A selection of T cell receptor beta chains follows, all from one sample in a study of CD8+CD57+ T cells in acquired aplastic anemia. TCRdb used MiXCR to reprocess the reads, holding one entry per CDR3 protein. Among 270,000 or so distinct CDR3 sequences, 65% to 90% were seen once, and the ten largest hold approximately 42%. Sequencing input: sorted CD4+, CD8+, or CD8+CD57+ T cells (not recorded which) from PBMCs. The source of these receptors is a human donor with aplastic anemia. Each CDR3 is given with its conserved first and last residue. The D gene is left open where the match is weak. Where a row states a size, it is once, few, many or the class of an expanded clone; other rows omit it.

D gene,V gene,clone size,J gene,CDR3 DNA,CDR3 protein
TRBD2,TRBV5-6,-,TRBJ2-5,TGTGCCAGCAGCTTGGGGGAGGGCGGCAGGGCAATAGGAAAGGAAGAGACCCAGTACTTC,CASSLGEGGRAIGKEETQYF
-,TRBV9,-,TRBJ1-5,TGTGCCAGCAGCGTCGGGGTCAGCAATCAGCCCCAGCATTTT,CASSVGVSNQPQHF
-,TRBV2,-,TRBJ2-5,TGTGCCAGCAGCCCGAAGAATGGGTGGGAGACCCAGTACTTC,CASSPKNGWETQYF
-,TRBV7-9,-,TRBJ1-2,TGTGCCAGCAGCTTAATACCCGGGGCGCTGTTTGGTGGAACCTTC,CASSLIPGALFGGTF
TRBD2,TRBV7-9,-,TRBJ2-5,TGTGCCAGCAGCTCGGGGACTAGCCGAGAGACCCAGTACTTC,CASSSGTSRETQYF
-,TRBV15,few,TRBJ1-1,TGTGCCACCTCGTCATGGGGCACTGAAGCTTTCTTT,CATSSWGTEAFF
TRBD2,TRBV20-1,-,TRBJ2-7,TGCAGTGCTAGAGGCGGGGCGGGAGGAGACTACGAGCAGTACTTC,CSARGGAGGDYEQYF
TRBD1,TRBV9,-,TRBJ1-1,TGTGCCAGCAGCGCACAGGGGTCAGGGACTGAAGCTTTCTTT,CASSAQGSGTEAFF
-,TRBV7-2,-,TRBJ1-1,TGTACCAGCAGCCTCTCTAAGCTCCCTTTTAATGCTTTCTTT,CTSSLSKLPFNAFF
-,TRBV11-1,-,TRBJ2-3,TGTGCCAGTAGTATAGGACTCAGCGCCGATACGCAGTATTTT,CASSIGLSADTQYF
-,TRBV29-1,-,TRBJ1-2,TGCAGCGAAGGGGGACACTATGGCTACACCTTC,CSEGGHYGYTF
-,TRBV7-9,few,TRBJ2-5,TGTGCCAGCAGCAGGGGGAGAAACAGCACAGATACGCAGTTC,CASSRGRNSTDTQF
-,TRBV10-3,-,TRBJ1-2,TGTGCCATCAGTGAGTCATGGACGGATGGCTACACCTTC,CAISESWTDGYTF
-,TRBV7-8,few,TRBJ2-3,TGTGCCAGCAGGTTAGCGGGCACAGATACGCAGTATTTT,CASRLAGTDTQYF
-,TRBV19,-,TRBJ2-7,TGTGCCAGTAGTATAACTTGCGGAGCCTACTATGAGCAGTACTTC,CASSITCGAYYEQYF
TRBD2,TRBV7-9,few,TRBJ2-1,TGTGCCAGCAGCTTTAAAAGAAGCGGGGGGAGCGATGAGGAGCAGTTCTTC,CASSFKRSGGSDEEQFF
TRBD2,TRBV19,-,TRBJ2-3,TGTGCCAGTAGTATAGCGGGGGGAGCTTCCAATAAGCAGTTTTTT,CASSIAGGASNKQFF
TRBD2,TRBV12-3/TRBV12-4,many,TRBJ2-1,TGTGCCAGCAGTTTAGCGACTAGCGGGAGGGCAAATGAGCAGTTCTTC,CASSLATSGRANEQFF
-,TRBV19,once,TRBJ1-2,TGTGCCAGTAGTTCCGGTTCAGGGGGCTACACCTTC,CASSSGSGGYTF
-,TRBV7-2,-,TRBJ1-1,TGTGCCAGCAGCTTAGATCTGACGGGGAAGTCTGACGGATTCTTT,CASSLDLTGKSDGFF
-,TRBV9,-,TRBJ1-2,TGTGCCAGCAGCTTCGGGGGGAGCGGAGTAGATGCGCACACCTTC,CASSFGGSGVDAHTF
-,TRBV7-8,-,TRBJ2-6,TGTGCCAGCAGCTTAGCGGGTAGTCACGATACGCAGTACCTGACTTTC,CASSLAGSHDTQYLTF
TRBD2,TRBV9,-,TRBJ2-7,TGTGCCAGCAGCGTCGGGGGGGGCCAGAGGTACGAGCAGTACTTC,CASSVGGGQRYEQYF
-,TRBV20-1,-,TRBJ2-5,TGCAGTGCTAGCATCGGGAGACGCCAAGAGACCCAGCACTTC,CSASIGRRQETQHF
-,TRBV13,-,TRBJ2-1,TGTGCCAGCAGCCCACAGACAGGAACCAATGAGCAGTTCTTC,CASSPQTGTNEQFF
-,TRBV19,-,TRBJ2-1,TGTGCCAGTAGTATAGCTACGGGAGCCTACAATGAGCAGTTTTTC,CASSIATGAYNEQFF
-,TRBV13,-,TRBJ2-1,TGTGCCAGCAGCTTCCAGGTAAAGGGTGAGCAGTTCTTC,CASSFQVKGEQFF
-,TRBV9,-,TRBJ2-3,TGTGCCAGCGGATTAGGGGGTAGTCCGGATATTCAGTATTTT,CASGLGGSPDIQYF
-,TRBV7-8,-,TRBJ2-7,TGTGCCAGCAGCTACGTGGAAGGTAACGACACGCAGTACTTC,CASSYVEGNDTQYF
-,TRBV5-4,-,TRBJ1-2,TGTGCCAGCAGCCGTATGATAGGGGACTACACCTTC,CASSRMIGDYTF
TRBD2,TRBV20-1,-,TRBJ2-7,TGCAGTGCTAGGCGGGGCGGGGGCTCCTACGAGCAGTACTTC,CSARRGGGSYEQYF
-,TRBV9,-,TRBJ1-2,TGTGCCAGCGGAGCAGCTGGGAACAGCCAGTACTTTGGCTACACCTTC,CASGAAGNSQYFGYTF
TRBD1,TRBV11-3,-,TRBJ1-5,TGTGCCAGCAGCCAGACAGGGTCTAGCAATCAGCCCCAGCATTTT,CASSQTGSSNQPQHF
-,TRBV20-1,-,TRBJ2-2,TGCAGTGCCAGTAGTTGGGGACGCAACAGGGAGCTGTTTTTT,CSASSWGRNRELFF
-,TRBV2,many,TRBJ2-1,TGTGCCAGCAGGGATGGGGGGATCGATGAGCAGTATTTC,CASRDGGIDEQYF
-,TRBV9,-,TRBJ2-7,TGTGCCAGCAGCATTGGACAGACAGCCTACGAGCAGTACTTC,CASSIGQTAYEQYF
-,TRBV7-8,few,TRBJ1-2,TGTGCCAGCAGCTTAGCGGGCGGTCGCGTTACGCAGTGTTACACCTTC,CASSLAGGRVTQCYTF
-,TRBV7-8,-,TRBJ2-1,TGTGCCAGCAGCTTATTGGAGAGGGGCAAATCCTACAATGAGCAGTTCTTC,CASSLLERGKSYNEQFF
TRBD2,TRBV7-8,-,TRBJ2-7,TGTGCCAGCAGCACCAGACTAGCGGGAGGGTACGAGCAGTACTTC,CASSTRLAGGYEQYF
TRBD2,TRBV15,-,TRBJ2-2,TGTGCCACCAGCACCTTTCTGGGACTAGCGGGGGGGAACACCGGGGAGCTGTTTTTT,CATSTFLGLAGGNTGELFF
-,TRBV4-1,few,TRBJ1-5,TGCGCCAGCAGCGCCCGACTTCAAGAGACCCAGCATTTT,CASSARLQETQHF
-,TRBV7-9,once,TRBJ2-5,-,CASSYPYTEAFFGF
TRBD1,TRBV29-1,-,TRBJ1-4,TGCAGCGTTGAAGATGGGACAGTGGGGGAAAAACTGTTTTTT,CSVEDGTVGEKLFF
-,TRBV24-1,-,TRBJ2-7,TGTGCCACCAGTGAGGGAGGCGGTAGCGAGCAGTACTTC,CATSEGGGSEQYF
-,TRBV25-1,once,TRBJ2-5,TGTGCCAGCTGTGACACCAATCTACAGGGCCCGACCCAGTACTTC,CASCDTNLQGPTQYF
-,TRBV7-3,-,TRBJ1-6,TGTGCCAGCAGCTTGGGGGAGGCCCCCTACAAGCAGTACCTCCACTTT,CASSLGEAPYKQYLHF
-,TRBV2,-,TRBJ1-2,TGTGCCAGCAGGGGTCGGAGAGCTAACTATGGCTACACCTTC,CASRGRRANYGYTF
-,TRBV9,-,TRBJ2-3,TGTACCAGCAGCGTAGGGCCCGATACGCAGTATTTT,CTSSVGPDTQYF
-,TRBV5-4,-,TRBJ2-3,TGTGCCAGCAGCCTTACTATCGCAGATACGCAGTACTTT,CASSLTIADTQYF
-,TRBV29-1,-,TRBJ2-7,TGCAGCGTTGAGGGGCCTAATTACGAGGAGTACTTC,CSVEGPNYEEYF
-,TRBV7-8,many,TRBJ2-7,TGCGCCAGCAGCTTGGCTGGCAGCTCCTACGAGCAGTACTTC,CASSLAGSSYEQYF
-,TRBV7-8,-,TRBJ1-1,TGTGCCAGCAGCTTAGCGCTAGCACCCGATACGGAGTATTTCTTT,CASSLALAPDTEYFF
TRBD1,TRBV7-9,-,TRBJ2-5,TGTGCCGGACAGGGGGCGGAGACCCAGTACTTC,CAGQGAETQYF
TRBD1,TRBV2,few,TRBJ2-1,TGTGCCACCTTGGCAGGGGGCACCGGGGAGCAGTTCTTC,CATLAGGTGEQFF
-,TRBV11-1,-,TRBJ2-3,TGTGCCAGCGGGGAAGGGCGCACAGAGACGCAGTATTTT,CASGEGRTETQYF